What follows describes a single T cell receptor (beta chain). No antigen is known for it. The sample belongs to a study of T cells after posttransplantation cyclophosphamide. Findings and limits, study-wide: Donor-recipient repertoire similarity was low at 1-2 months, rising over year one. Skin or GI-infiltrating T cells shared few TRB sequences with blood.

A marrow graft followed busulfan-fludarabine conditioning, with cyclophosphamide on days +3 and +4. The germline V gene has CDR1 SGHNT and CDR2 YYREEE (reference sequence). V lost 4 bases, J lost 1 base, and 14 bases lay in between. This CDR3 comprises 15 residues. Here immunoSEQ multiplex PCR was the method, and the copy in TCRdb shows in-frame clones only, minus some. This sample carries 15,000 to 20,000 clones, 77% of them seen once, and the ten largest clones take roughly a third. This receptor was identified in a female patient in her thirties or forties who received an allogeneic stem cell transplant from a related donor, was CMV-positive, and had no GVHD. The graft donor may account for some of the T cells. The sequencing here drew on CD8+ T cells sorted from PBMCs, taken 1903 days after a stem cell transplant with posttransplant cyclophosphamide. The chain carries TRBV5-4 and TRBJ1-1, with D possibly being TRBD1 (5 bases). The CDR3 bases are TGTGCCAGCAGCAAATGGAACAGGCCGAACACTGAAGCTTTCTTT. Encoded protein: CASSKWNRPNTEAFF.